The 14 T cell receptor beta chains below were found in one sample sequenced in a study of T cell repertoires in cytomegalovirus infection. TCRdb used MiXCR to reprocess the reads, holding one entry per CDR3 protein. The sample records 630,000 or so distinct CDR3 sequences, 24% being singletons. The source material was CD8+ T cells from PBMCs. The receptor set was obtained from a human donor in good health (CMV status not recorded). Some clones in this sample may be carry-over from other donors' samples.

This clonotype has more than one count but fewer than ten. The CDR3: CATIRQGNTGELFF. CDR3 in DNA: TGTGCCACGATTCGACAAGGGAACACCGGGGAGCTGTTTTTT. V usage is TRBV10-3 and J usage is TRBJ2-2; no clear D gene. V lost 10 bases and J 1 base, leaving 13 bases between the germline ends. Looked up from germline, CDR1 is ENHRY and CDR2 is SYGVKD. The CDR3 is 14 amino acids.

The rearrangement uses TRBV20-1 and TRBJ2-3; D possibly corresponds to TRBD2 (6 bases). With 0 bases removed from V and 6 bases from J, the gap between germline ends came to 7 bases. Germline V CDR1 and CDR2: DFQATT, SNEGSKA (reference sequence). CDR3 length: 12 residues. Written as DNA, the CDR3 is TGCAGTGCTAGAGATGGGGGGGATACGCAGTATTTT. Translated, it gives CSARDGGDTQYF.

The genes are TRBV12-5 and TRBJ1-2; the D gene is possibly TRBD1 (5 bases). CDR1 and CDR2 from the germline V gene are LGHNT and FRNRAP. This CDR3 contains 15 residues. The V and J ends lost 4 bases and 0 bases respectively, with 12 bases between them. The CDR3, as DNA: TGTGCTAGTGGTTGGGGGATAATGGCTAACTATGGCTACACCTTC. This gives the protein CASGWGIMANYGYTF.

This chain connects TRBV20-1 to TRBJ2-1; TRBD2 is a possible D gene (6 bases). There are 16 residues in the CDR3. Germline assignment: CDR1 DFQATT and CDR2 SNEGSKA (reference sequence). V was shortened by 6 bases and J by 8 bases, with 26 bases between the two germline ends. The CDR3 region is CSAPFSGLPDYDEQFF. For the CDR3, the DNA is TGCAGTGCCCCCTTCTCAGGACTACCTGATTACGATGAGCAGTTCTTC.

The chain has TRBV7-6 and TRBJ2-2, with 15 bases that match TRBD2. The CDR3 length is 18 residues. Germline V gene sequence: CDR1 SGHVS, CDR2 FNYEAQ. V was pared by 8 bases and J by 0 bases, with 7 bases of the junction left unmatched. For the CDR3, the DNA is TGTGCCAGCGAACCGGGACTAGCGGGGGGCACGAACACCGGGGAGCTGTTTTTT. This codes for CASEPGLAGGTNTGELFF.

The table lists this clonotype with a few counts. This chain connects TRBV25-1 to TRBJ2-5, with 9 nucleotides matching TRBD2. V dropped 3 bases and J dropped 4; count of bases not matched to a gene: 3. The CDR3 extends over 14 amino acids. CDR1 is MGHDK and CDR2 is SYGVNS in the germline V gene. The CDR3 coding sequence is TGTGCCAGCAGTGACGCGGGGGGGCTAGAGACCCAGTACTTC. Its translation: CASSDAGGLETQYF. Full variable domain (remainder filled in from reference TRBV25-1 and TRBJ2-5): EADIYQTPRYLVIGTGKKITLECSQTMGHDKMYWYQQDPGMELHLIHYSYGVNSTEKGDLSSESTVSRIRTEHFPLTLESARPSHTSQYLCASSDAGGLETQYFGPGTRLLVL.

The chain employs TRBV12-3 or TRBV12-4 and TRBJ1-5; maybe TRBD1 (5 bases). Trimming took 5 bases from V and 0 from J, leaving 8 bases between them. The CDR3 totals 14 residues. The CDR3 protein is CASSQGFSNQPQHF. The CDR3 bases are TGTGCCAGCAGTCAGGGTTTTAGCAATCAGCCCCAGCATTTT.

V is TRBV29-1 and J is TRBJ1-2; tentative D call: TRBD1 (5 bases). This CDR3 contains 13 residues. V was cut by 4 bases and J by 11 bases, with 20 bases left in between. Germline V gives CDR1 SQVTM, CDR2 ANQGSEA. In nucleotides, the CDR3 is TGCAGCGTTGGAGAGGGGTTGGTGTTTGGGTACACCTTC. Residues: CSVGEGLVFGYTF. Using reference TRBV29-1 and TRBJ1-2 for the parts outside the CDR3, the full variable domain is SAVISQKPSRDICQRGTSLTIQCQVDSQVTMMFWYRQQPGQSLTLIATANQGSEATYESGFVIDKFPISRPNLTFSTLTVSNMSPEDSSIYLCSVGEGLVFGYTFGSGTRLTVV.

This clonotype appeared many times. The chain couples TRBV7-8 to TRBJ2-7; 8 nucleotides line up with TRBD1. CDR3 length: 15 amino acids. Germline CDR1 is SGHVS and CDR2 is FQNEAQ. After removal of 5 bases from V and 1 base from J, the junction contained 7 bases not matched to a gene. This CDR3 is CASSDAGGLSYEQYV. CDR3 bases: TGTGCCAGCAGCGACGCAGGGGGCCTTTCCTACGAGCAGTACGTC.

This clonotype was detected only a few times. The chain links TRBV18 to TRBJ2-5; D is ambiguous. The CDR3 has 16 residues. V dropped 2 bases and J dropped 2 bases, with 15 bases sitting between them. Looked up from germline, CDR1 is KGHSH and CDR2 is LQKENI. The CDR3 DNA reads TGTGCCAGCTCACCAATCCAGATAGCAGTTCAAGAGACCCAGTACTTC. It codes for CASSPIQIAVQETQYF.

A few counts support this clonotype. V and J are TRBV5-4 and TRBJ2-5; 12 nucleotides agree with TRBD2. CDR3 length equals 14 residues. The V gene end was trimmed by 3 bases and the J gene end by 4 bases; junction bases not matched to a gene: 1. Germline lookup yields CDR1 SGHNT and CDR2 YYREEE (reference sequence). CDR3 DNA sequence: TGTGCCAGCAGCTGGACTAGCGGGGCAGAGACCCAGTACTTC. It codes for CASSWTSGAETQYF.

In its sample, this clonotype was seen many times. The rearrangement joins TRBV7-2 to TRBJ2-2; no firm D call. The CDR3 runs to 11 residues. From germline, CDR1 is SGHTA and CDR2 FQGNSA. V dropped 8 bases and J dropped 6 bases, with 7 bases sitting between them. CDR3 sequence: CASLGSGELFF. The CDR3 nucleotides read TGTGCCAGCTTGGGGTCCGGGGAGCTGTTTTTT. Complete variable domain (other parts from reference TRBV7-2 and TRBJ2-2): GAGVSQSPSNKVTEKGKDVELRCDPISGHTALYWYRQSLGQGLEFLIYFQGNSAPDKSGLPSDRFSAERTGGSVSTLTIQRTQQEDSAVYLCASLGSGELFFGEGSRLTVL.

There are a few counts of this clonotype. The V call is TRBV2, the J call TRBJ2-1; TRBD1 agrees at 7 bases. CDR1 and CDR2 (germline): SNHLY, FYNNEI. The CDR3 is 14 amino acids. V lost 6 bases and J lost 10; bases outside the gene matches: 12. The CDR3, as DNA: TGTGCCAGCAGAAGAAGGGACAGAGGAAACGAGCAGTTCTTC. Its translation is CASRRRDRGNEQFF.

The table lists this clonotype with a few counts. The chain employs TRBV4-1 and TRBJ2-1; D is unresolved. Trimming took 3 bases from V and 0 from J, leaving 6 bases between them. The length of the CDR3 is 14 residues. From germline, CDR1 is MGHRA and CDR2 YSYEKL. As DNA, the CDR3 is TGCGCCAGCAGCCATAGTGGCTCCTACAATGAGCAGTTCTTC. Protein sequence: CASSHSGSYNEQFF.